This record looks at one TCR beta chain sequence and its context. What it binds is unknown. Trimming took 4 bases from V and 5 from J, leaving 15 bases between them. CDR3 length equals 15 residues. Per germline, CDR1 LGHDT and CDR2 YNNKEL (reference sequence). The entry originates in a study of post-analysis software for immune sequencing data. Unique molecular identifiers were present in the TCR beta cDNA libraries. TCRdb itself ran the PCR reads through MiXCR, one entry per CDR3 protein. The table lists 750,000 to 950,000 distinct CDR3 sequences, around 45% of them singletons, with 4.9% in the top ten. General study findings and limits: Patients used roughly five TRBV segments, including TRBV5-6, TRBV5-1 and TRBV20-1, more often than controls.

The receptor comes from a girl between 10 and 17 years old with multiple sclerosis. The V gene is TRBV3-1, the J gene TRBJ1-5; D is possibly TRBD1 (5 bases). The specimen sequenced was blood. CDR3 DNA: TGTGCCAGCAGCCCCCAGGGATCTGGAGATCAGCCCCAGCATTTT. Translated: CASSPQGSGDQPQHF.